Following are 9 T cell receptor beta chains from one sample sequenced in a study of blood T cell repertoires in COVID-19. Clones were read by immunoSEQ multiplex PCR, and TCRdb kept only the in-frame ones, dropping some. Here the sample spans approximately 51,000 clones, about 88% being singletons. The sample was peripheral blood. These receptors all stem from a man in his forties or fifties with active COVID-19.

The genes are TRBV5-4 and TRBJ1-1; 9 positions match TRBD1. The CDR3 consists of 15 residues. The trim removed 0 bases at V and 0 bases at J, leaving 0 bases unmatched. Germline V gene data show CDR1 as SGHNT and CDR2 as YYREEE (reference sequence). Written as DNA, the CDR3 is TGTGCCAGCAGCTTGGGGGACAGGGTGAACACTGAAGCTTTCTTT. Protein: CASSLGDRVNTEAFF. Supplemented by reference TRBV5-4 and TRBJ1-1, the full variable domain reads ETGVTQSPTHLIKTRGQQVTLRCSSQSGHNTVSWYQQALGQGPQFIFQYYREEENGRGNFPPRFSGLQFPNYSSELNVNALELDDSALYLCASSLGDRVNTEAFFGQGTRLTVV.

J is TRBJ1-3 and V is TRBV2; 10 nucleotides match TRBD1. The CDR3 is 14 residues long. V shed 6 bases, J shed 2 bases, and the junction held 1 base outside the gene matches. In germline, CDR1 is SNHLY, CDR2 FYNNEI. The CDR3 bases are TGTGCCAGCAGAGGGACAGGGGCTGGAAACACCATATATTTT. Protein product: CASRGTGAGNTIYF. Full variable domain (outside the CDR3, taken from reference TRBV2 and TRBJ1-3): EPEVTQTPSHQVTQMGQEVILRCVPISNHLYFYWYRQILGQKVEFLVSFYNNEISEKSEIFDDQFSVERPDGSNFTLKIRSTKLEDSAMYFCASRGTGAGNTIYFGEGSWLTVV.

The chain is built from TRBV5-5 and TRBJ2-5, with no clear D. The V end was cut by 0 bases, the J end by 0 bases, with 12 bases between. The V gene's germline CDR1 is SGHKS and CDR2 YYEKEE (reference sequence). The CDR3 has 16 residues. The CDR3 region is CASSLEQFTDQETQYF. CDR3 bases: TGTGCCAGCAGCTTGGAACAGTTCACCGACCAAGAGACCCAGTACTTC.

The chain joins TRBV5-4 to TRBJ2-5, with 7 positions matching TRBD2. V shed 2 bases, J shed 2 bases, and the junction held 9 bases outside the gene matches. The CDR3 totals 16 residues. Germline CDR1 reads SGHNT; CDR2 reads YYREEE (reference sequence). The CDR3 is CASSFGIAGAQETQYF. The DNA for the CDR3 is TGTGCCAGCAGCTTTGGGATAGCGGGTGCTCAAGAGACCCAGTACTTC.

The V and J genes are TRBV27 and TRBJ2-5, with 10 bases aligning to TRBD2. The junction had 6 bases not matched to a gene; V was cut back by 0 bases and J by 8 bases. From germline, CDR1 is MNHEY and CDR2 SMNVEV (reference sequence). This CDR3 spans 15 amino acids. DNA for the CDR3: TGTGCCAGCAGTTTATCAGTAGGACTAGCGGACACCCAGTACTTC. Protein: CASSLSVGLADTQYF.

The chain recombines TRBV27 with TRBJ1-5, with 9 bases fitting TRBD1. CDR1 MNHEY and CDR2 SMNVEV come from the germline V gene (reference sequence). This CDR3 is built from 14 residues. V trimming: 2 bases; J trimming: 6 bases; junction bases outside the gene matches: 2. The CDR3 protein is CASSLDRGGQPQHF. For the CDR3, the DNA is TGTGCCAGCAGTTTAGACAGGGGGGGTCAGCCCCAGCATTTT.

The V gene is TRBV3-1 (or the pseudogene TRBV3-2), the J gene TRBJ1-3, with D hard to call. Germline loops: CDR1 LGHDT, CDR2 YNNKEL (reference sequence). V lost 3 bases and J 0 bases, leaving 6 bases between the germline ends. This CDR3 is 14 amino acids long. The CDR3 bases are TGTGCCAGCAGCCAGACGGGCTCTGGAAACACCATATATTTT. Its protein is CASSQTGSGNTIYF.

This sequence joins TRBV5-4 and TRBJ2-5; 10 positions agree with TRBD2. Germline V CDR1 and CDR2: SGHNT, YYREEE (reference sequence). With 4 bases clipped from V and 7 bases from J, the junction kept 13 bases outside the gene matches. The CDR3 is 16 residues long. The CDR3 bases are TGTGCCAGCAGCATCAGACTAGCGGGTCCACCGGGGACCCAGTACTTC. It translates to CASSIRLAGPPGTQYF. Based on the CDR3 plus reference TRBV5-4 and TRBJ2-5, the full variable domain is ETGVTQSPTHLIKTRGQQVTLRCSSQSGHNTVSWYQQALGQGPQFIFQYYREEENGRGNFPPRFSGLQFPNYSSELNVNALELDDSALYLCASSIRLAGPPGTQYFGPGTRLLVL.

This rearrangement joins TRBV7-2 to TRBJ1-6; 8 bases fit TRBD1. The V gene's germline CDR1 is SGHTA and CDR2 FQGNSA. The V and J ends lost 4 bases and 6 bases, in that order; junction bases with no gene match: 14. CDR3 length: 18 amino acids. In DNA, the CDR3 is TGTGCCAGCAGCTCTACCGGGACAGGACGATTGATTAATTCACCCCTCCACTTT. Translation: CASSSTGTGRLINSPLHF.